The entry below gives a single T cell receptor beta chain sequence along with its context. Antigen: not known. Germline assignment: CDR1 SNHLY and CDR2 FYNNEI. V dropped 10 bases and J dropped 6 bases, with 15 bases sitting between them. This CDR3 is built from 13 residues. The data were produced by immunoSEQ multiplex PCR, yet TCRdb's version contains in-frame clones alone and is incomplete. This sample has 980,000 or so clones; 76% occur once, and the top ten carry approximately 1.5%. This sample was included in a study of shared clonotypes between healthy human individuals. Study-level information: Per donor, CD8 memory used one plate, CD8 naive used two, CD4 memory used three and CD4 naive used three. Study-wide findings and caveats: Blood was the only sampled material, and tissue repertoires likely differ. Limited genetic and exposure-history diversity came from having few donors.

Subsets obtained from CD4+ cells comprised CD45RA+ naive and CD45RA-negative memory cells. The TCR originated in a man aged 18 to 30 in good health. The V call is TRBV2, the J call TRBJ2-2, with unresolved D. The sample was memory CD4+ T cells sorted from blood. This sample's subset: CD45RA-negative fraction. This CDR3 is CAITQDVSGELFF. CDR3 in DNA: TGTGCCATTACCCAGGACGTTTCCGGGGAGCTGTTTTTT.